The following is a TCR beta chain sequence with its context. What it binds is unknown. These data originate in a study of T cell responses to AZD1222 COVID-19 vaccine. Study in general: Second-dose recipients at about 4 or about 12 weeks were treated as one pooled group.

Some clones are missing from TCRdb's copy, which holds only in-frame ones; the method was immunoSEQ multiplex PCR. The data show roughly 120,000 clones, about nine tenths seen once. Study-wide results and limits: Without day 14 samples, only post-peak T cell repertoires were studied.

The sample consisted of peripheral blood, taken on day 0 of AZD1222 vaccination. The TCR originated in an adult in good health.

The CDR3 region is CASSSPPKGVFNQPQHF. In DNA form, the CDR3 reads TGTGCCAGCAGTTCCCCTCCGAAAGGAGTTTTCAATCAGCCCCAGCATTTT. The rearrangement uses TRBV28 and TRBJ1-5; unclear D gene. This CDR3 spans 17 amino acids. Looked up from germline, CDR1 is MDHEN and CDR2 is SYDVKM. Trimming stripped 4 bases from V and 3 bases from J, with 19 bases between.